The rows below give T cell receptor beta chains drawn from one sample of a study of CD8 T cells in ankylosing spondylitis. TCRdb passed the 5' RACE reads through MiXCR, listing each CDR3 protein once. The profile shows around 230,000 distinct CDR3 sequences, 7.5% to 9% of them singletons. What was sequenced was blood, either unsorted or a sorted T cell fraction (not recorded which). Receptors were obtained from a male donor with ankylosing spondylitis or in good health (not recorded which). CDR3s include the opening cysteine and the closing phenylalanine or tryptophan. D genes are given only for firm matches. Clone size is not always given. Where it is, it says once, few, many or a class for expanded clones.

abundance	d_gene	v_gene	j_gene	len	CDR3aa	CDR3nt
many	-	TRBV20-1	TRBJ1-1	13	CSARSLPGYEAFF	TGCAGTGCTAGAAGTCTGCCGGGATATGAAGCTTTCTTT
many	TRBD1	TRBV5-1	TRBJ1-1	14	CASSLDRGRTEAFF	TGCGCCAGCAGCTTGGACAGGGGGCGCACTGAAGCTTTCTTT
many	TRBD2	TRBV29-1	TRBJ2-1	14	CSAGDYESYNEQFF	TGCAGCGCGGGGGACTATGAATCCTACAATGAGCAGTTCTTC
many	TRBD2	TRBV7-6	TRBJ2-3	16	CASSHRLAGGTDTQYF	TGTGCCAGCAGCCACAGACTAGCGGGGGGCACAGATACGCAGTATTTT
many	-	TRBV7-9	TRBJ2-1	15	CASSLDGSSYNEQFF	TGTGCCAGCAGCTTGGACGGGAGCTCCTACAATGAGCAGTTCTTC
many	TRBD1	TRBV20-1	TRBJ1-1	18	CSARVPPRDRGRFTEAFF	TGCAGTGCTAGAGTACCCCCCCGGGACAGGGGGCGCTTCACTGAAGCTTTCTTT
few	TRBD1	TRBV5-1	TRBJ2-7	14	CASSFGQEPYEQYF	TGCGCCAGCAGCTTTGGACAGGAGCCTTACGAGCAGTACTTC
-	TRBD1	TRBV10-3	TRBJ1-2	14	CAISDPDRGSGYTF	TGTGCCATCAGTGACCCGGACAGGGGAAGTGGCTACACCTTC
many	TRBD1	TRBV5-1	TRBJ2-2	16	CASSSAPGGETGELFF	TGCGCCAGCAGCTCGGCCCCAGGGGGTGAAACCGGGGAGCTGTTTTTT
many	-	TRBV5-1	TRBJ1-1	14	CASSLVIGRTEAFF	TGCGCCAGCAGCTTGGTAATAGGGCGGACAGAAGCTTTCTTT
many	-	TRBV5-5	TRBJ1-5	14	CASSLADFNQPQHF	TGTGCCAGCAGCCTCGCGGACTTTAATCAGCCCCAGCATTTT
-	TRBD1	TRBV30	TRBJ1-2	15	CAWGTGDPRNYGYTF	TGTGCCTGGGGAACAGGGGACCCACGGAACTATGGCTACACCTTC
few	TRBD2	TRBV6-1	TRBJ2-7	16	CATAIDLAGLTYEQYF	TGTGCCACCGCTATAGATCTAGCGGGACTAACCTACGAGCAGTACTTC
many	-	TRBV7-2	TRBJ2-1	13	CASSLGTEHEQFF	TGTGCCAGCAGCTTAGGGACAGAGCATGAGCAGTTCTTC
many	TRBD2	TRBV15	TRBJ2-1	17	CATSRDRLAGSYNEQFF	TGTGCCACCAGCAGAGATAGGCTAGCGGGCTCCTACAATGAGCAGTTCTTC
few	-	TRBV10-2	TRBJ2-3	13	CASNSARTDTQYF	TGCGCCAGCAACAGCGCCCGCACAGATACGCAGTATTTT
many	TRBD2	TRBV18	TRBJ2-2	15	CASSPPGLAYGELFF	TGTGCCAGCTCACCCCCGGGACTAGCGTACGGGGAGCTGTTTTTT
many	TRBD2	TRBV5-1	TRBJ2-1	16	CASSVAGTSGPNEQFF	TGCGCCAGCAGCGTCGCCGGGACTAGCGGTCCGAATGAGCAGTTCTTC
many	-	TRBV20-1	TRBJ1-1	16	CSARSGGGSMNTEAFF	TGCAGTGCTAGATCCGGAGGCGGGAGCATGAACACTGAAGCTTTCTTT
many	-	TRBV20-1	TRBJ2-5	15	CSARDLDSWTETQYF	TGCAGTGCTAGAGATCTGGACAGTTGGACTGAGACCCAGTACTTC
many	-	TRBV30	TRBJ2-7	16	CAWSGSIGNNLYEQYF	TGTGCCTGGAGTGGTTCTATCGGAAACAACCTCTACGAGCAGTACTTC
few	-	TRBV29-1	TRBJ2-4	16	CSVKGGLGTLKNIQYF	TGCAGCGTTAAAGGCGGACTCGGGACCTTGAAAAACATTCAGTACTTC